The clone carrying this TCR beta chain was observed at least ten times. These data belong to a study of neurological immune-mediated disorders. Deletions cut 6 bases from V and 0 bases from J, with 5 bases between. The CDR3 extends over 12 amino acids. CDR1 and CDR2 from the germline V gene are ENHRY and SYGVKD. It was by 5'RACE with 10-nucleotide random UMIs that the cDNA was made. One entry per CDR3 protein, called by TCRdb with MiXCR from the 5' RACE reads. The sample contains under 90,000 distinct CDR3 sequences, roughly 10% of which appear only once. What was sequenced was PBMCs. V is TRBV10-3 and J is TRBJ1-1; D not certain. The source of this sequence is a man in his forties or fifties in good health. The CDR3 spells CAISGLNTEAFF. The CDR3 coding sequence is TGTGCCATCAGCGGGTTGAACACTGAAGCTTTCTTT.